This passage covers 4 T cell receptor beta chains from one sample sequenced in a study of blood T cell repertoires in COVID-19. Data came from immunoSEQ multiplex PCR; TCRdb stores just in-frame clones and leaves some out. The table has some 96,000 clones, just under 80% seen once. Sample: peripheral blood. The receptors shown here come from a man between 65 and 85 years old with active or convalescent COVID-19.

The V gene is TRBV9, the J gene TRBJ2-3; no definite D call. The V end lost 0 bases, the J end lost 3 bases, and 5 bases lay between the germline ends. In germline, CDR1 is SGDLS, CDR2 YYNGEE. This CDR3 contains 13 residues. The CDR3 reads CASSVGDTDTQYF. In DNA form, the CDR3 reads TGTGCCAGCAGCGTAGGAGATACAGATACGCAGTATTTT.

The J gene is TRBJ1-3, the V gene TRBV6-6; D is possibly TRBD1 (6 bases). Trimming cost V 6 bases and J 4 bases, with 13 bases left between them. In germline, CDR1 is MNHNY, CDR2 SVGAGI (reference sequence). The CDR3 totals 14 residues. As DNA, the CDR3 is TGTGCCAGCAGAGCGGACAGTGGGGGAAACACCATATATTTT. Residues: CASRADSGGNTIYF.

The chain couples TRBV11-3 to TRBJ2-2, with 7 bases aligning to TRBD1. Germline CDR1 and CDR2: SGHNT and YENEEA. The ends lost 5 bases at V and 1 base at J; junction bases unmatched: 7. This CDR3 is built from 16 residues. DNA of the CDR3: TGTGCCAGCAGCCCCCGCGGACAGGTGAACACCGGGGAGCTGTTTTTT. This encodes CASSPRGQVNTGELFF.

V is TRBV7-3 and J is TRBJ2-3; the match to TRBD2 covers 13 bases. Germline V gene lookup returns CDR1 SGHTA and CDR2 FQGTGA. With V trimmed by 5 bases and J by 1 base, 3 bases remained unmatched. There are 16 residues in the CDR3. CDR3 protein: CASSPGLAGGTDTQYF. The CDR3 DNA follows: TGTGCCAGCAGCCCCGGACTAGCGGGGGGCACAGATACGCAGTATTTT. Based on the CDR3 plus reference TRBV7-3 and TRBJ2-3, the full variable domain is GAGVSQTPSNKVTEKGKYVELRCDPISGHTALYWYRQSLGQGPEFLIYFQGTGAADDSGLPNDRFFAVRPEGSVSTLKIQRTERGDSAVYLCASSPGLAGGTDTQYFGPGTRLTVL.